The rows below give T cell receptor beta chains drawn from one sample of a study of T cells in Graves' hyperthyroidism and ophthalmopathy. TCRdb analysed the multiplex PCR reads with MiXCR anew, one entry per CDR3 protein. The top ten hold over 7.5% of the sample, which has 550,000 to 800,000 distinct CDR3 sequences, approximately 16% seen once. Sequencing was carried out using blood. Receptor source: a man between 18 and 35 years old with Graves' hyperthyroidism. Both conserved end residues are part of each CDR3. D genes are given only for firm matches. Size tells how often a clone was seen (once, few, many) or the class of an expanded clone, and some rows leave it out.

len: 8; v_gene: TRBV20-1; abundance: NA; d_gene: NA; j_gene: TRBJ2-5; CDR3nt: TGCAGTGCCAGCCTTCAGTACTTC; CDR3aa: CSASLQYF
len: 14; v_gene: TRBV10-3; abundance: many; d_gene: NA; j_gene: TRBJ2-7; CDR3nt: TGTGCCATCAGTGAGGGCGACAGTACCTACGAGCAGTACTTC; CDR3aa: CAISEGDSTYEQYF
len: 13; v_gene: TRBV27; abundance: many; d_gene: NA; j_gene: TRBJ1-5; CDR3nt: TGTGCCAGCAGGTCATCAGGAGATCAGCCCCAGCATTTT; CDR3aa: CASRSSGDQPQHF
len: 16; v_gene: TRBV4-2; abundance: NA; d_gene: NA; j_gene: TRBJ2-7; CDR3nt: TGTGCCAGCAGCCTGAGATGGGACCTCAGCTCCTACGAGCAGTACTTC; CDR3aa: CASSLRWDLSSYEQYF
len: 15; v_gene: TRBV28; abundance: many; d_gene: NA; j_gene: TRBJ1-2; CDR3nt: TGTGCCAGCAGTCCCCCCAGGGGAGGAAGCATTGGCTACACCTTC; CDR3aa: CASSPPRGGSIGYTF
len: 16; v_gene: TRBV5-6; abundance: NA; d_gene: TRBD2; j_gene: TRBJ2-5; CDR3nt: TGTGCCAGCAGCTCCCGACTAGCCCTCACTCAAGAGACCCAGTACTTC; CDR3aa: CASSSRLALTQETQYF
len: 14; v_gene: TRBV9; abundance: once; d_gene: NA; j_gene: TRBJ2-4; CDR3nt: TGTGCCAGCAGCCAGGCTCTAGCCAAAAACATTCAGTACTTC; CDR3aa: CASSQALAKNIQYF
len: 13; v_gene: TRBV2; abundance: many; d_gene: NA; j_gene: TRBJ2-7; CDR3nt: TGTGCCAGCACTGGGCCAGCAGGGGCAGATCAGTACTTC; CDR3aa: CASTGPAGADQYF
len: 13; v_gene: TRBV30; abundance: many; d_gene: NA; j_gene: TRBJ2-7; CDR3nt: TGTGCCTGGAGTGTCAGTAGCACCTACGAGCAGTACTTC; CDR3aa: CAWSVSSTYEQYF
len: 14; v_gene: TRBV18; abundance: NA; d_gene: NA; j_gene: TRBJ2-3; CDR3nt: TGTGCCAGCTCACCACCGATGGAATCAGATACGCGGTATTTT; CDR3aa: CASSPPMESDTRYF
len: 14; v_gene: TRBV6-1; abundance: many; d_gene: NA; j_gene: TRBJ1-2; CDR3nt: TGTGCCAGCAGTGACCAACCGAGTAACTATGGCTACACCTTC; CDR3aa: CASSDQPSNYGYTF
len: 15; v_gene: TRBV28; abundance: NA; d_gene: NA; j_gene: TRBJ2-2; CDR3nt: TGTGCCAGCATGACAAGAACAAGCAACACCGGGGAGCTGTTTTTT; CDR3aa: CASMTRTSNTGELFF
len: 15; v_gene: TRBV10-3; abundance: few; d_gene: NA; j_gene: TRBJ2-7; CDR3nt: TGTGCCATCAGGGCTGGGGAGCGGAGGACCTACGAGCAGTACTTC; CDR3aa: CAIRAGERRTYEQYF
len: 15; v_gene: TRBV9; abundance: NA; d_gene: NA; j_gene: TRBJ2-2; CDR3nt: TGTGCCAGCAGCGTAGGCTTGACGGACACCGGGGAGCTGTTTTTT; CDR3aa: CASSVGLTDTGELFF
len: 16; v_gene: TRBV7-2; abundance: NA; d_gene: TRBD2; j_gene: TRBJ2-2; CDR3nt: TGTGCCAGCAGCGACGGACTAGCGGGAAGAACCGGGGAGCTGTTTTTT; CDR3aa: CASSDGLAGRTGELFF
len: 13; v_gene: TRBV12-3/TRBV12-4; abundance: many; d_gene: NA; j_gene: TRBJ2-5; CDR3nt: TGTGCCAGCAGTTTATTTGGGAGGGAGACCCAGTACTTC; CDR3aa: CASSLFGRETQYF
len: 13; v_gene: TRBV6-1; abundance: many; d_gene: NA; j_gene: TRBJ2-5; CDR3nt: TGTGCCAGCAGTGACAGGGCCCAAGAGACCCAGTACTTC; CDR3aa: CASSDRAQETQYF
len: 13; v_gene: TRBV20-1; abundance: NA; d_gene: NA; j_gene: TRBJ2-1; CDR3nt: TGCAGTGCCAGGCAGGCCTCCTACAATGAGCAGTTCTTC; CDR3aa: CSARQASYNEQFF
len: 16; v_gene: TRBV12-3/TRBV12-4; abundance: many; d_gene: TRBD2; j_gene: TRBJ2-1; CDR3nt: TGTGCCAGCAGTCCCGGTGGGACTAAGCCCTACAATGAGCAGTTCTTC; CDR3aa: CASSPGGTKPYNEQFF
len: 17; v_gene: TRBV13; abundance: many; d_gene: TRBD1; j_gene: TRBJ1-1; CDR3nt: TGTGCCAGCAGCTACAACAGGGGGCGCGAAGTGAACACTGAAGCTTTCTTT; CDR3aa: CASSYNRGREVNTEAFF
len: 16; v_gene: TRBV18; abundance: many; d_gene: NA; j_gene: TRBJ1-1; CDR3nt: TGTGCCAGCTCACCACGAGGGGTTCGGGAGAACACTGAAGCTTTCTTT; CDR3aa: CASSPRGVRENTEAFF
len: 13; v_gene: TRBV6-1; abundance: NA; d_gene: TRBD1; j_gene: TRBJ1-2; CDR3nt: TGTGCCAGCAGCCAGGGACAGATCTATGGCTGCACCTTC; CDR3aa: CASSQGQIYGCTF
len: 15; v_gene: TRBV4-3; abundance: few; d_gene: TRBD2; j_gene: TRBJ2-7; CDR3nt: TGCGCCAGCAGCCATATACTAGCGGCGGATTACGAGCAGTACTTC; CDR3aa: CASSHILAADYEQYF
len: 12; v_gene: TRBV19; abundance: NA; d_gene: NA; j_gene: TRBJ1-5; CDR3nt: TGTGCCAGTAGTATCTTTCATCAGCCCCAGCATTTT; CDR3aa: CASSIFHQPQHF
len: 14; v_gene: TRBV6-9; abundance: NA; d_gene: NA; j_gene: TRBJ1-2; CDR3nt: TGTGCCAGCAGTTACTTCGACAGAGACTATGGCTACACCTTC; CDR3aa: CASSYFDRDYGYTF
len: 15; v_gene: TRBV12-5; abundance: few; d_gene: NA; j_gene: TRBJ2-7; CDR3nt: TGTGCTAGTGGTTTTGAGGTATCATTTCTCGACGAGCAGTACTTC; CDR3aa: CASGFEVSFLDEQYF
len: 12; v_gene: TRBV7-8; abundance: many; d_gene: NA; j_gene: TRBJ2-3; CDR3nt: TGTGCCAGCAGGTTCGGCACAGATACGCAGTATTTT; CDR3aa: CASRFGTDTQYF
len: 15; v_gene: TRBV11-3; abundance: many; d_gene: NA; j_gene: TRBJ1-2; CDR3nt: TGTGCCAGCAGCGTCCGGGACGGAGGACACTATGGCTACACCTTC; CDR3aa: CASSVRDGGHYGYTF
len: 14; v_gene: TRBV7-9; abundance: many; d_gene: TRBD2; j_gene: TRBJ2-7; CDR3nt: TGTGCCAGCAAGACTAGCGGGAGTTTTGCCGAGCAGTACTTC; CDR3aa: CASKTSGSFAEQYF
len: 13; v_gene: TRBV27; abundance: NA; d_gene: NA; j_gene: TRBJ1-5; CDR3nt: TGTGCCAGCAGCGATTATAGCAATCAGCCCCAGCATTTT; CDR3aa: CASSDYSNQPQHF
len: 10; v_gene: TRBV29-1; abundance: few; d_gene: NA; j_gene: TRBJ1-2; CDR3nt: TGCAGCGTTGATCAGTATGGCTACACCTTC; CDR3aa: CSVDQYGYTF
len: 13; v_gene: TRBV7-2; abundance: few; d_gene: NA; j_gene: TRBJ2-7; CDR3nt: TGTGCCAGCAGCTCGACCACTGTCTACGAGCAGTACTTC; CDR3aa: CASSSTTVYEQYF
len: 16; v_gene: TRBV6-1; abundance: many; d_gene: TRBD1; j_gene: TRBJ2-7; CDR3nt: TGTGCCAGCGCCCGGGGGGGCGGGACAGGGGTCTACGAGCAGTACTTC; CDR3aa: CASARGGGTGVYEQYF
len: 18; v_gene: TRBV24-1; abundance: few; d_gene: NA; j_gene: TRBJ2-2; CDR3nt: TGTGCCACCAGTGATTTGTTTCCAGTTGCCCCGAACACCGGGGAGCTGTTTTTT; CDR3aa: CATSDLFPVAPNTGELFF
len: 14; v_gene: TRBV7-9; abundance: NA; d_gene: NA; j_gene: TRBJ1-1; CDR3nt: TGTGCCAGCAGCTTAACCCAGGGAGGCACTGAAGCTTTCTTT; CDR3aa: CASSLTQGGTEAFF
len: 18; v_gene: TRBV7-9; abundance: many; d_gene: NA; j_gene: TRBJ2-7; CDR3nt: TGTGCCAGCAGCTTATATGGGGCGCTGGGACGGAGCTCCTACGAGCAGTACTTC; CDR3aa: CASSLYGALGRSSYEQYF
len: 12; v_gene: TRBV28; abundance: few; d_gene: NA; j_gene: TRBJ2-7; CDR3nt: TGTGCCAGCACCACTGGCGGGGCTCCGCAGTACTTC; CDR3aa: CASTTGGAPQYF
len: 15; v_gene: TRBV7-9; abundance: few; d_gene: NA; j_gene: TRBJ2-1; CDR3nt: TGTGCCAGCAGCTTACCTAGTGACCCCTGGAATGAGCAGTTCTTC; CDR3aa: CASSLPSDPWNEQFF
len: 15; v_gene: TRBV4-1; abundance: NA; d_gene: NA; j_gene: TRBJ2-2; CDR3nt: TGCGCCAGCAGCCAATATATCGGGGACACCGGGGAGCTGTTTTTT; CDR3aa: CASSQYIGDTGELFF
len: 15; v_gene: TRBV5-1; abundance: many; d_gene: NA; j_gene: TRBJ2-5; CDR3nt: TGCGCCAGCAGCCCGGCCGCAGGGGGGACAGAGACCCAGTACTTC; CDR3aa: CASSPAAGGTETQYF
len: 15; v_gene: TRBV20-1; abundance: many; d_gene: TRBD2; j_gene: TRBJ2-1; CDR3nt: TGCAGTGCTAGAGATGGCGGGAGCTCCTACAATGAGCAGTTCTTC; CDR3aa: CSARDGGSSYNEQFF
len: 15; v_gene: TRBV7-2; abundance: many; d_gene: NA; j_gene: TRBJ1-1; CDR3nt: TGTGCCAGCAGCTTAGGTACCGGGTTCCGAACTGAAGCTTTCTTT; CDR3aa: CASSLGTGFRTEAFF
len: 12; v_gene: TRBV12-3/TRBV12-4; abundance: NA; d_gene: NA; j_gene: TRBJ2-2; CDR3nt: TGTGCCAGCAGTTTGCCCTCCGGGGAGCTGTTTTTT; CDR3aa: CASSLPSGELFF